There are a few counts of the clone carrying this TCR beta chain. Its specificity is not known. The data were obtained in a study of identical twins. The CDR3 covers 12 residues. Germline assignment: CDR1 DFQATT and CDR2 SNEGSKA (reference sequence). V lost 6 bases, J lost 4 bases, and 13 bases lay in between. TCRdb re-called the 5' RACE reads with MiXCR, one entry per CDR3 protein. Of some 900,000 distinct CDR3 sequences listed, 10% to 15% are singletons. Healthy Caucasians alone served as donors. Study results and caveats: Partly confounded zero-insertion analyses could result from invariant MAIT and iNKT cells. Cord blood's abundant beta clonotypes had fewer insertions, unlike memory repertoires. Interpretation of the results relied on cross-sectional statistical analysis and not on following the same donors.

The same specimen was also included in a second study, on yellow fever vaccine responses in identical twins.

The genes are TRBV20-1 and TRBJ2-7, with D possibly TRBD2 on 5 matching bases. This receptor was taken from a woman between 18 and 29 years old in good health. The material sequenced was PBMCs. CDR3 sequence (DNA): TGCAGTGCCCTTCGGGGATCATACGAGCAGTACGTC. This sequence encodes CSALRGSYEQYV.